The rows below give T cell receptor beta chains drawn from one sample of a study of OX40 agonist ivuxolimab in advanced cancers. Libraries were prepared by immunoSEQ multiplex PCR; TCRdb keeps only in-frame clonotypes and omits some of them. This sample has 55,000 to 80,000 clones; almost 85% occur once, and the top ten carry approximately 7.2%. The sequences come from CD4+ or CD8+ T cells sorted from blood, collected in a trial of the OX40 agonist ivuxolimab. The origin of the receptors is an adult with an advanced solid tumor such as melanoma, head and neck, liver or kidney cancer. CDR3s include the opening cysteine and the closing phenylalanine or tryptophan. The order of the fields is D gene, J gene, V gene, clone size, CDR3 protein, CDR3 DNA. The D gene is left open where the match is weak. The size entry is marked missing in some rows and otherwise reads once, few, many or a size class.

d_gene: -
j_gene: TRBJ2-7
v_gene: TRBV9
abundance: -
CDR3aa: CASSPSSAKSYEQYF
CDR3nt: TGTGCCAGCAGCCCCTCATCCGCAAAATCCTACGAGCAGTACTTC

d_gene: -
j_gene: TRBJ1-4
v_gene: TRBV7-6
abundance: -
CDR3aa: CASSLQTGRNEKLFF
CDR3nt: TGTGCCAGCAGCTTACAAACAGGGCGGAACGAAAAACTGTTTTTT

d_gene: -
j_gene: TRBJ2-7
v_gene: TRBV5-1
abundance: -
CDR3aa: CASSFFVGSSYEQYF
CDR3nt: TGCGCCAGCAGCTTTTTTGTTGGGAGCTCCTACGAGCAGTACTTC

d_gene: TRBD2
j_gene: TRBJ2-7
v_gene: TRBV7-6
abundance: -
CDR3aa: CASSPAGRGPGNTYEQHF
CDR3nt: TGTGCCAGCAGCCCAGCGGGGCGCGGACCCGGGAATACCTACGAGCAGCACTTC

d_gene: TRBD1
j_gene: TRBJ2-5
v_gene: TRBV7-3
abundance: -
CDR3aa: CASRYSGTGSVETQYF
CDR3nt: TGTGCCAGCAGATACTCCGGGACAGGGAGCGTAGAGACCCAGTACTTC

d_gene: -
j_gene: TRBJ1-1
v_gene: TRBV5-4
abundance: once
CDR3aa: CASSLESSRVSEAFF
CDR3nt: TGTGCCAGCAGCTTGGAGTCGTCGCGAGTGTCGGAAGCTTTCTTT

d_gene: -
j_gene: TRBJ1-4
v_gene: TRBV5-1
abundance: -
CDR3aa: CASSPRDLGHEKLFF
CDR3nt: TGCGCCAGCAGCCCCAGGGATCTCGGACATGAAAAACTGTTTTTT

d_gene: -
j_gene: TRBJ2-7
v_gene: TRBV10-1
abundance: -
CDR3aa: CASSAWRSGSYEQYF
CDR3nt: TGCGCCAGCAGTGCTTGGAGAAGCGGCTCCTACGAGCAGTACTTC

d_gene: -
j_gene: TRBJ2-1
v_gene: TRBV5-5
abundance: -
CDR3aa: CASSSQGPLNEQFF
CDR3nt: TGTGCCAGCAGCTCTCAGGGACCGCTAAATGAGCAGTTCTTC

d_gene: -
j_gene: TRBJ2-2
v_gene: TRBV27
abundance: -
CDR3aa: CASSSRQNTGELFF
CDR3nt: TGTGCCAGCAGTTCGAGACAGAACACCGGGGAGCTGTTTTTT

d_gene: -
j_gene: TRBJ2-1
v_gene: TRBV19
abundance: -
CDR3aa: CASSIYRVGNNEQFF
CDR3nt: TGTGCCAGTAGTATATACAGGGTAGGGAACAATGAGCAGTTCTTC

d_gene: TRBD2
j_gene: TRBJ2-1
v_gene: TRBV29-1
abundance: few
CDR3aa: CSAQSSGGNYNEQFF
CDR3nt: TGCAGCGCACAATCGAGCGGGGGGAATTACAATGAGCAGTTCTTC

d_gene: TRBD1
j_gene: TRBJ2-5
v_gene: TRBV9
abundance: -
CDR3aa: CASSARTGRETQYF
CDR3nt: TGTGCCAGCAGCGCCCGGACAGGGCGGGAGACCCAGTACTTC

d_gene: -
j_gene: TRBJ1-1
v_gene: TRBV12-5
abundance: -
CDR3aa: CASGLVAGVNTEAFF
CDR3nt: TGTGCTAGTGGTTTGGTCGCAGGGGTCAACACTGAAGCTTTCTTT

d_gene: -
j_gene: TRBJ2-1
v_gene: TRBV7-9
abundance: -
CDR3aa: CASSRDEQFF
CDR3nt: TGTGCCAGCAGCCGGGATGAGCAGTTCTTC

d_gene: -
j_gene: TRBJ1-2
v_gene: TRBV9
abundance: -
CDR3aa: CASSVVHGYGYTF
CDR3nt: TGTGCCAGCAGCGTAGTACATGGGTATGGCTACACCTTC

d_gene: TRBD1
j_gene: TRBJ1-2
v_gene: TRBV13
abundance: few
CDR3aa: CASSLGRGGSNYGYTF
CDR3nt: TGTGCCAGCAGCTTAGGTAGAGGGGGCTCGAACTATGGCTACACCTTC

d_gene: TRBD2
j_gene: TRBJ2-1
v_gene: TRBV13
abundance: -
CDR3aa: CASSSYLAGGPDEQFF
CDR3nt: TGTGCCAGCAGCTCCTACCTAGCGGGAGGGCCGGATGAGCAGTTCTTC

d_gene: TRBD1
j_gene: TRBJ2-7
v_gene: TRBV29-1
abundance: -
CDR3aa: CSVGFGTGYEQYF
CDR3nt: TGCAGCGTTGGCTTCGGGACAGGCTACGAGCAGTACTTC

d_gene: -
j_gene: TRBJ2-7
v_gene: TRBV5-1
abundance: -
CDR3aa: CASSLGRWELGEQYF
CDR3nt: TGCGCCAGCAGCTTGGGTCGCTGGGAGCTCGGCGAGCAGTACTTC

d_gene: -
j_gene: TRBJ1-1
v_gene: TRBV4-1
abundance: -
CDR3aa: CASSQDQVRGTEAFF
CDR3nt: TGCGCCAGCAGCCAAGATCAGGTCAGGGGCACTGAAGCTTTCTTT

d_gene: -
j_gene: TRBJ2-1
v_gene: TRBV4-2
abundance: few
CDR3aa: CASSQDKAEYNEQFF
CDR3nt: TGTGCCAGCAGCCAAGATAAAGCGGAGTACAATGAGCAGTTCTTC

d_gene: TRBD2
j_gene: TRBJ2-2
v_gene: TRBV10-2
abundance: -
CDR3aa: CASSDWGGRSPGELFF
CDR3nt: TGCGCCAGCAGTGACTGGGGAGGGAGAAGCCCCGGGGAGCTGTTTTTT

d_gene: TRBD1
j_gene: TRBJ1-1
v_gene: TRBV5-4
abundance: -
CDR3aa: CASSSRTGGGNTEAFF
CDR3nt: TGTGCCAGCAGCTCCAGGACAGGGGGCGGGAACACTGAAGCTTTCTTT

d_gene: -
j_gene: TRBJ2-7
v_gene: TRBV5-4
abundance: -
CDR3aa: CASSLGGSGSTSYEQYF
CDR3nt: TGTGCCAGCAGCTTGGGAGGGAGTGGGTCTACTTCTTACGAGCAGTACTTC

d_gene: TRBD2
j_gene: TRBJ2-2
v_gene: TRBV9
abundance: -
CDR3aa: CASSLAGSNTGELFF
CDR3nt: TGTGCCAGCAGCCTAGCGGGATCGAACACCGGGGAGCTGTTTTTT

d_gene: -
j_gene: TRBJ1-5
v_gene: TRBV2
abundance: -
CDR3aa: CASSATNWGNQPQHF
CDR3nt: TGTGCCAGCAGTGCAACCAATTGGGGCAATCAGCCCCAGCATTTT

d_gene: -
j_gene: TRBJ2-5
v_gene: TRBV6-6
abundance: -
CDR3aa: CASSPGGETQYF
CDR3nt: TGTGCCAGCAGTCCTGGTGGAGAGACCCAGTACTTC

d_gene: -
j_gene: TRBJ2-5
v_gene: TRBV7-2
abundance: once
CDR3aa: CASSFMGIRETQYF
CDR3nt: TGTGCCAGCAGCTTCATGGGGATCCGAGAGACCCAGTACTTC

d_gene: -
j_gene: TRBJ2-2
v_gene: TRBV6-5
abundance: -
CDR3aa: CASTEGGRDTGELFF
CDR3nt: TGTGCCAGCACCGAGGGGGGGCGTGACACCGGGGAGCTGTTTTTT

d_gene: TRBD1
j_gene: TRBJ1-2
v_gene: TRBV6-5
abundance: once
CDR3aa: CASRPGGAVWNGYTF
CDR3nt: TGTGCCAGCAGGCCAGGGGGCGCGGTTTGGAATGGCTACACCTTC

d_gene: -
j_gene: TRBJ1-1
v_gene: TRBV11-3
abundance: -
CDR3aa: CASSLKIRNTEAFF
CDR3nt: TGTGCCAGCAGCTTAAAAATCCGGAACACTGAAGCTTTCTTT

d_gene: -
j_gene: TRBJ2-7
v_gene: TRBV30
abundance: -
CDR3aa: CAWSKDTQYEQYF
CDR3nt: TGTGCCTGGAGTAAGGACACCCAATACGAGCAGTACTTC

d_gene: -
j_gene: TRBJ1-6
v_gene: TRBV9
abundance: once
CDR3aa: CASSVSDSYNSPLHF
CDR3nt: TGTGCCAGCAGCGTCTCGGACTCCTATAATTCACCCCTCCACTTT

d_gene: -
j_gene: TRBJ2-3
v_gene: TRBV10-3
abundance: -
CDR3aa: CAIGGDGGTDTQYF
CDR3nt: TGTGCCATAGGTGGGGACGGGGGCACAGATACGCAGTATTTT

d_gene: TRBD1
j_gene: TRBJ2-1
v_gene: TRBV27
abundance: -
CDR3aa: CASSHFDRVTNEQFF
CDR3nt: TGTGCCAGCAGTCACTTCGACAGGGTCACCAATGAGCAGTTCTTC

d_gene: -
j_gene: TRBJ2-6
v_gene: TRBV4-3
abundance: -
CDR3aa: CASSQDMASGANVLTF
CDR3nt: TGCGCCAGCAGCCAAGATATGGCCTCTGGGGCCAACGTCCTGACTTTC

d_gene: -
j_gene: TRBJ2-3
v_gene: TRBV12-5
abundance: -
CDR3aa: CASGFSNGYTDTQYF
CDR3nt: TGTGCTAGTGGTTTTTCCAACGGCTACACAGATACGCAGTATTTT

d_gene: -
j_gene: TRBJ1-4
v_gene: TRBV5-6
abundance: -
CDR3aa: CASSRGYRAINEKLFF
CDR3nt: TGTGCCAGCAGCCGGGGATACCGCGCAATTAATGAAAAACTGTTTTTT

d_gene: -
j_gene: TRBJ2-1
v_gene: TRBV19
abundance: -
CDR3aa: CASSRHGGAQGNEQFF
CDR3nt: TGTGCCAGTAGTAGGCATGGGGGGGCGCAAGGCAATGAGCAGTTCTTC

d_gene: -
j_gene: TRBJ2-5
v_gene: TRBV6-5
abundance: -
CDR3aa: CASSYLRPIDRGTQYF
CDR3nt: TGTGCCAGCAGTTACTTGCGGCCGATTGACCGCGGGACCCAGTACTTC

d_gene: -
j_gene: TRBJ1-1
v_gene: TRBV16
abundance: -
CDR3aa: CASSHQQNTEAFF
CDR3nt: TGTGCCAGCAGCCATCAGCAGAACACTGAAGCTTTCTTT

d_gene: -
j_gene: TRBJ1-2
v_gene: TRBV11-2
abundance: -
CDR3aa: CASSPDSRAYVPANYGYTF
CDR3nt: TGTGCCAGCAGCCCCGACAGCCGGGCTTACGTTCCCGCCAACTATGGCTACACCTTC

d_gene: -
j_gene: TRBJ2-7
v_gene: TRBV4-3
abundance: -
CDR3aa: CASSYSRTDSYEQYF
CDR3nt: TGCGCCAGCAGCTATTCCCGGACAGACAGCTACGAGCAGTACTTC

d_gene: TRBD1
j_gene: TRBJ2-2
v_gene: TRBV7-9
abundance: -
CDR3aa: CASRPQGGDTGELFF
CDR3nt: TGTGCCAGCAGACCACAGGGGGGAGACACCGGGGAGCTGTTTTTT

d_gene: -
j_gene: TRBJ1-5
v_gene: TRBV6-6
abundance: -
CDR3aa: CASSSTDNSNQPQHF
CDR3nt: TGTGCCAGCAGTTCCACGGACAATAGCAATCAGCCCCAGCATTTT

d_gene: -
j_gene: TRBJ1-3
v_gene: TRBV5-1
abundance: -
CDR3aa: CASSLVPGTSGNTIYF
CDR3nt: TGCGCCAGCAGCTTGGTCCCCGGGACCTCTGGAAACACCATATATTTT

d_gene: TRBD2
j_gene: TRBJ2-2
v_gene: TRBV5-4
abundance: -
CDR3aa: CASSLPRLAGTGELFF
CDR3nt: TGTGCCAGCAGCCTCCCACGGCTAGCGGGTACCGGGGAGCTGTTTTTT

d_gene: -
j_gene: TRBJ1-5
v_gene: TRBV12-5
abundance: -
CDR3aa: CASGAEAGRAQHF
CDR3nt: TGTGCTAGTGGCGCAGAAGCCGGGAGAGCCCAGCATTTT

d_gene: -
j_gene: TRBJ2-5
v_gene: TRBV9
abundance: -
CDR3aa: CASSVDLGVVETQYF
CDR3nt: TGTGCCAGCAGCGTAGATCTAGGAGTGGTTGAGACCCAGTACTTC

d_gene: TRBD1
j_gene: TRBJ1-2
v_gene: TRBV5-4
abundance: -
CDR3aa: CASSFPGQGNYGYTF
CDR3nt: TGTGCCAGCAGCTTCCCGGGACAGGGGAACTATGGCTACACCTTC

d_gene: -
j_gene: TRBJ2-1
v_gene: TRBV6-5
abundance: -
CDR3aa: CASSFYGNGEQFF
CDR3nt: TGTGCCAGCAGTTTTTACGGTAACGGTGAGCAGTTCTTC

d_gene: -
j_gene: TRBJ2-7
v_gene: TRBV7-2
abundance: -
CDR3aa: CASSLVWVGAYEQYF
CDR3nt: TGTGCCAGCAGCTTAGTTTGGGTCGGAGCCTACGAGCAGTACTTC

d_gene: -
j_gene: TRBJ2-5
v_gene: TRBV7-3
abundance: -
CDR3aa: CASSGGGGTQYF
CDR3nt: TGTGCCAGCAGTGGGGGTGGAGGGACCCAGTACTTC

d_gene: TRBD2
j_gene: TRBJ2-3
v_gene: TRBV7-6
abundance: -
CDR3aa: CASSPLAGSPDTQYF
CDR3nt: TGTGCCAGCAGCCCACTAGCGGGATCCCCAGATACGCAGTATTTT